This entry describes one T cell receptor (beta chain). Its cognate antigen is unknown. Here immunoSEQ multiplex PCR was the method, and the copy in TCRdb shows in-frame clones only, minus some. The table records roughly 170,000 clones, about 91% of them present only once. The data were obtained in a study of T cell responses to AZD1222 COVID-19 vaccine. Study context: Recipients boosted at about 4 weeks or about 12 weeks are pooled.

Germline V lookup: CDR1 SGHRS, CDR2 YFSETQ. J gave up 7 bases and V 4 bases, and 6 bases lay outside the gene matches. This CDR3 has 14 residues. Study-wide points: It should be noted that donors were predominantly white British and more often female, and clonal diversity was possibly underestimated. Spike was spanned by vaccine-associated CD4 TCRs, which were dominant at 160-218 and 743-854.

This TCR came from an adult in good health. V is TRBV5-1 and J is TRBJ2-1; 9 nucleotides match TRBD2. The sample was peripheral blood, taken on day 0 of AZD1222 vaccination. For the CDR3, the DNA is TGCGCCAGCAGCCTGGGACTAGCTCGGAATGAGCAGTTCTTC. Protein: CASSLGLARNEQFF.